One and the same sample provided the 15 T cell receptor beta chains below, sequenced in a study of blood T cells in healthy people across ages. A second about 6 to 12 cycle PCR used barcoded and J-beta primers. TCRdb analysed the 5' RACE reads with MiXCR anew, one entry per CDR3 protein. The sample holds 1,300,000 or so distinct CDR3 sequences, 45% to 70% seen once. Sequencing was carried out using blood. Receptors were obtained from a man aged 18 to 35 in good health.

The chain joins TRBV5-1 to TRBJ2-7; 7 bases are a match to TRBD1. CDR1 and CDR2 from the germline V gene are SGHRS and YFSETQ. V shed 5 bases and J 3 bases; nucleotides not matched to a gene: 8. The CDR3 is 14 residues long. CDR3 residues: CASRTGTAFYEQYF. Written as DNA, the CDR3 is TGCGCCAGCAGGACCGGGACAGCCTTCTACGAGCAGTACTTC.

This chain uses TRBV9 with TRBJ2-6; 7 bases align to TRBD2. In germline, CDR1 is SGDLS, CDR2 YYNGEE. V dropped 3 bases and J dropped 0; count of bases not matched to a gene: 6. CDR3 length equals 17 residues. CDR3 bases: TGTGCCAGCAGCGCGGTGGGACTACTCTCTGGGGCCAACGTCCTGACTTTC. Its protein is CASSAVGLLSGANVLTF. The whole variable domain, filled in from reference TRBV9 and TRBJ2-6, reads DSGVTQTPKHLITATGQRVTLRCSPRSGDLSVYWYQQSLDQGLQFLIQYYNGEERAKGNILERFSAQQFPDLHSELNLSSLELGDSALYFCASSAVGLLSGANVLTFGAGSRLTVL.

The chain links TRBV29-1 to TRBJ1-1; the D gene is possibly TRBD1 (6 bases). Germline V gene sequence: CDR1 SQVTM, CDR2 ANQGSEA. The CDR3 covers 10 residues. V gave up 6 bases and J gave up 7 bases, with 9 bases separating them. This CDR3 is CSVGHVEAFF. The CDR3 DNA is TGCAGCGTGGGACACGTTGAAGCTTTCTTT.

This clonotype appeared a few times. The chain has TRBV28 and TRBJ1-2; D not certain. The CDR3 has 14 amino acids. CDR1 and CDR2 (germline): MDHEN, SYDVKM. V was clipped by 2 bases and J by 1 base, with 8 bases between them. CDR3 nucleotide sequence: TGTGCCAGCAGTTTAAGCCTCGTTAACTATGGCTACACCTTC. Amino acids: CASSLSLVNYGYTF.

The rearrangement joins TRBV5-1 to TRBJ2-1, with D unclear. In germline, CDR1 is SGHRS, CDR2 YFSETQ. Trimming stripped 1 base from V and 10 bases from J, with 12 bases between. The CDR3 has 13 amino acids. CDR3 DNA: TGCGCCAGCAGCTTGATTGTAGGCGGAGAGCAGTTCTTC. Residues: CASSLIVGGEQFF.

This clonotype was counted between two and nine times. The chain employs TRBV11-2 and TRBJ2-4; 8 bases match TRBD2. The length of the CDR3 is 14 residues. With V trimmed by 0 bases and J by 10 bases, 5 bases remained unmatched. Germline V gene sequence: CDR1 SGHAT, CDR2 FQNNGV. In nucleotides, the CDR3 is TGTGCCAGCAGCTTAGAACCCGGGACTAGTATTCAGTACTTC. Its translation: CASSLEPGTSIQYF.

The chain uses TRBV29-1 and TRBJ2-4, with 12 bases fitting TRBD2. The end of the DNA aligns better with TRBJ2-5, so the J call may be wrong. From germline, CDR1 is SQVTM and CDR2 ANQGSEA. The CDR3 sequence is 13 residues long. In DNA form, the CDR3 reads TGCAGCGTTGAGACTAGCGGGAGTGAGACCCAGTACTTC. Translating it yields CSVETSGSETQYF.

The chain combines TRBV4-2 with TRBJ1-2; 8 bases are a match to TRBD1. Germline CDR1 and CDR2: LGHNA and YNFKEQ. This CDR3 has 13 residues. The V segment lost 4 bases and the J segment 6 bases; nucleotides outside the gene matches: 4. The CDR3 nucleotides read TGTGCCAGCAGCCCAGGGGGCCTAAATGGCTACACCTTC. Translated, it gives CASSPGGLNGYTF.

The V call is TRBV29-1, the J call TRBJ2-7, with unresolved D. Trimming took 0 bases from V and 4 from J, leaving 7 bases between them. The CDR3 loop spans 12 amino acids. In germline, CDR1 is SQVTM, CDR2 ANQGSEA. CDR3 coding DNA: TGCAGCGTTGAAGATCACCAGTACGAGCAGTACTTC. It yields the protein CSVEDHQYEQYF.

This clonotype has a handful of counts. The rearrangement uses TRBV6-6 and TRBJ2-3, with 8 bases aligning to TRBD2. V trimming: 6 bases; J trimming: 5 bases; junction bases outside the gene matches: 1. The CDR3 contains 12 residues. Germline CDR1 is MNHNY and CDR2 is SVGAGI (reference sequence). CDR3 sequence (DNA): TGTGCCAGCAGAGCGGGGGTAGATACGCAGTATTTT. This encodes CASRAGVDTQYF.

The chain uses TRBV3-1 and TRBJ2-5; D uncertain. From germline, CDR1 is LGHDT and CDR2 YNNKEL (reference sequence). Trimming left V 6 bases short and J 11 bases short, with 13 bases between. The CDR3 runs to 11 residues. Here the CDR3 DNA reads TGTGCCAGCAGTTACCAAAGAGAGCAGTACTTC. Its translation is CASSYQREQYF.

The chain joins TRBV6-5 to TRBJ2-2, with no clear D. The germline V gene has CDR1 MNHEY and CDR2 SVGAGI. This CDR3 region has 14 residues. The V end was cut by 0 bases, the J end by 5 bases, with 7 bases between. CDR3 sequence: CASSYSGGTGELFF. The CDR3 DNA reads as TGTGCCAGCAGTTACTCCGGTGGTACCGGGGAGCTGTTTTTT.

The rearrangement joins TRBV3-1 to TRBJ1-1; weak D call: TRBD1 (6 bases). Germline CDR1 and CDR2: LGHDT and YNNKEL (reference sequence). The CDR3 has 15 residues. V shed 0 bases and J shed 5 bases, with 13 bases lying between them. CDR3 DNA sequence: TGTGCCAGCAGCCAAGAAACAGGGCGAGGGACTGAAGCTTTCTTT. It encodes CASSQETGRGTEAFF.

The rearrangement uses TRBV7-2 and TRBJ1-6; no clear D. The germline V and J ends were trimmed by 5 bases and 11 bases, with 10 bases remaining between them. Germline V gives CDR1 SGHTA, CDR2 FQGNSA. CDR3 length equals 12 residues. CDR3 protein: CASSPGIPPLHF. The CDR3 nucleotides are TGTGCCAGCAGCCCTGGGATCCCACCCCTCCACTTT.

This clonotype came up once. This CDR3 is CASSPSGSFSYNEQFF. Here the CDR3 DNA reads TGTGCCAGCAGCCCATCGGGGAGTTTCTCCTACAATGAGCAGTTCTTC. The rearrangement links TRBV6-6 to TRBJ2-1; D perhaps matches TRBD2 (5 bases). This CDR3 is 16 amino acids long. Germline loops: CDR1 MNHNY, CDR2 SVGAGI (reference sequence). V was pared by 6 bases and J by 0 bases, with 15 bases between.